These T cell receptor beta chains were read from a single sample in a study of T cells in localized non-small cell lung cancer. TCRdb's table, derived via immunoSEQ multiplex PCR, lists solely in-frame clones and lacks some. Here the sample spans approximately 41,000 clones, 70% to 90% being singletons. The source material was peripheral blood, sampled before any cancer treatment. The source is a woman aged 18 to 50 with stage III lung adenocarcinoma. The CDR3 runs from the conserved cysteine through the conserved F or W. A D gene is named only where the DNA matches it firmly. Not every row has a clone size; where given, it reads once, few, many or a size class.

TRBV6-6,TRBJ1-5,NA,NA,CASSSALRAQHF,TGTGCCAGCAGCTCCGCCCTAAGAGCCCAGCATTTT
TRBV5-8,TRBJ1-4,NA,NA,CASGDVGWEKLFF,TGTGCCAGCGGTGATGTGGGTTGGGAAAAACTGTTTTTT
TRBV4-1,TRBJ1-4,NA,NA,CASSPQENPREKLFF,TGCGCCAGCAGCCCCCAGGAGAACCCGAGGGAAAAACTGTTTTTT
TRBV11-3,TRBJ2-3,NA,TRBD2,CASSLSRGANTQYF,TGTGCCAGCAGCTTATCGCGGGGGGCAAATACGCAGTATTTT
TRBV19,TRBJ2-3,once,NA,CASNQPPYTDTQYF,TGTGCCAGTAACCAACCCCCCTACACAGATACGCAGTATTTT
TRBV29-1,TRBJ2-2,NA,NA,CSTRARDHGELFF,TGCAGCACACGAGCCAGGGATCACGGGGAGCTGTTTTTT
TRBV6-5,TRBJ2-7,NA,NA,CASSYRRDNYEQYF,TGTGCCAGCAGTTACCGTCGGGACAACTACGAGCAGTACTTC
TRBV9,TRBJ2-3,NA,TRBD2,CASSPGTSGAGDTQYF,TGTGCCAGCAGCCCAGGGACTAGCGGGGCGGGAGATACGCAGTATTTT
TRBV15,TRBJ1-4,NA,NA,CATSRDTGEKLFF,TGTGCCACCAGCAGAGATACAGGTGAAAAACTGTTTTTT
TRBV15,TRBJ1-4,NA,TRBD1,CATSRDSTGLGEKLFF,TGTGCCACCAGCAGAGACTCGACAGGGTTGGGAGAAAAACTGTTTTTT
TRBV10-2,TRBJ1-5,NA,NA,CASSVGGDQPQHF,TGCGCCAGCAGTGTGGGGGGTGATCAGCCCCAGCATTTT
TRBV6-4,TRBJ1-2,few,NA,CASSDSIGGYTF,TGTGCCAGCAGTGACTCGATCGGGGGCTACACCTTC
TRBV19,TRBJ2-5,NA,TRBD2,CASSMGASGYQETQYF,TGTGCCAGTAGTATGGGGGCTAGCGGGTACCAAGAGACCCAGTACTTC
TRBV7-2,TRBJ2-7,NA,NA,CASSQTSGFEQYF,TGTGCCAGCAGCCAGACTTCAGGGTTCGAGCAGTACTTC
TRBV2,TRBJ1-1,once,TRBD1,CASSGRTGSNLNTEAFF,TGTGCCAGCAGTGGGAGGACAGGGTCTAACCTGAACACTGAAGCTTTCTTT
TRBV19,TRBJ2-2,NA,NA,CASTSLRDRQASELFF,TGTGCCAGTACCTCTCTCCGGGACCGCCAAGCGTCGGAGCTGTTTTTT
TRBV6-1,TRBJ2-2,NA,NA,CAIQGLRGLFF,TGTGCCATCCAGGGCCTCAGGGGGCTGTTTTTT
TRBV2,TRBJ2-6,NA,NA,CASSERSGANVLTF,TGTGCCAGCAGTGAGCGTAGTGGGGCCAACGTCCTGACTTTC
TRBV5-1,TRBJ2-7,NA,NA,CASSLGATSYEQYF,TGCGCCAGCAGCTTGGGGGCGACCTCCTACGAGCAGTACTTC
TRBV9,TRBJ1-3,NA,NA,CASSPSPGIQRNTIYF,TGTGCCAGCAGCCCCTCCCCAGGGATTCAGAGAAACACCATATATTTT
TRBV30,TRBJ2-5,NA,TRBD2,CAWSSGSGGAYQETQYF,TGTGCCTGGAGCAGCGGGAGCGGGGGGGCTTACCAAGAGACCCAGTACTTC
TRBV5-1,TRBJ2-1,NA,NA,CASRIAILRNEQFF,TGCGCCAGCAGAATCGCCATCCTTCGGAATGAGCAGTTCTTC
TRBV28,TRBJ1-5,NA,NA,CASRLINRQPQHF,TGTGCCAGCAGGCTTATCAACCGGCAGCCCCAGCATTTT
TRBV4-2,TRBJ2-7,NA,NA,CASSGSYEQYF,TGTGCCAGCAGCGGCTCCTACGAGCAGTACTTC
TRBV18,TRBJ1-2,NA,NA,CASSLRGQDYGYTF,TGTGCCAGCTCACTGAGGGGCCAGGACTATGGCTACACCTTC
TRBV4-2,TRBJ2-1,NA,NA,CASSQGHDLDNEQFF,TGTGCCAGCAGCCAAGGACATGACTTGGATAATGAGCAGTTCTTC
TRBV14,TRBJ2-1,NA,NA,CASSSLGGGTYNEQFF,TGTGCCAGCAGCTCCCTGGGAGGGGGGACCTACAATGAGCAGTTCTTC
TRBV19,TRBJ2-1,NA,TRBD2,CASIGIAGNNEQFF,TGTGCCAGTATAGGGATAGCGGGGAACAATGAGCAGTTCTTC
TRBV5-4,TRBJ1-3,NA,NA,CASRDGGYSGNTIYF,TGTGCCAGCAGAGACGGGGGCTACTCTGGAAACACCATATATTTT
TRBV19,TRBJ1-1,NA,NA,CASNTIGGGHAEAFF,TGTGCCAGTAATACCATCGGGGGGGGCCATGCTGAAGCTTTCTTT
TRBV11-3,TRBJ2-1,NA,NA,CASSLGAEPSVNEQFF,TGTGCCAGCAGCTTAGGGGCTGAGCCGTCAGTAAATGAGCAGTTCTTC
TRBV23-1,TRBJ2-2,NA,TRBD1,CASSHPSPTGSTGELFF,TGCGCCAGCAGTCACCCCAGCCCGACAGGGTCCACCGGGGAGCTGTTTTTT
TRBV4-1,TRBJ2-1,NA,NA,CASRGEGWDNEQFF,TGCGCCAGCAGGGGAGAGGGGTGGGACAATGAGCAGTTCTTC
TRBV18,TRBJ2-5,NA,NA,CASSLTFQETQYF,TGTGCCAGCTCACTGACCTTTCAAGAGACCCAGTACTTC
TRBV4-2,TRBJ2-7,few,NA,CASSQASPLYEQYF,TGTGCCAGCAGCCAAGCCAGTCCCCTCTACGAGCAGTACTTC
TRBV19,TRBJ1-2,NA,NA,CASMSGFRGYTF,TGTGCCAGTATGTCGGGGTTTAGAGGCTACACCTTC
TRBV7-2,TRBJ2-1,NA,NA,CASSLVRDNEQFF,TGTGCCAGCAGCTTAGTCAGGGACAATGAGCAGTTCTTC
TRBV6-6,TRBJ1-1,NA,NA,CASNTEHNTEAFF,TGTGCCAGCAATACAGAACACAACACTGAAGCTTTCTTT